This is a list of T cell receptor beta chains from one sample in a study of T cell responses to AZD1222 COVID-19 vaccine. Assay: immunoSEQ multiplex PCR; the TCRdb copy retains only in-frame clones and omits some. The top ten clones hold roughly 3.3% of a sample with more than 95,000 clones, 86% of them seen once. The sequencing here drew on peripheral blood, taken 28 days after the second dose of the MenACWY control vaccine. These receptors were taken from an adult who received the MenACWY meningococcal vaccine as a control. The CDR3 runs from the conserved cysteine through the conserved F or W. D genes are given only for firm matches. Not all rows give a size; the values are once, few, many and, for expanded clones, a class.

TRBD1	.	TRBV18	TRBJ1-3	CASSPPTGPRSGNTIYF	TGTGCCAGCTCACCACCGACAGGGCCCCGCTCTGGAAACACCATATATTTT
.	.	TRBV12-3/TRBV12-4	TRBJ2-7	CASSFGLSYEQYF	TGTGCCAGCAGTTTCGGACTCTCCTACGAGCAGTACTTC
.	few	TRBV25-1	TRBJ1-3	CASSESRRNSGNTIYF	TGTGCCAGCAGTGAATCCCGCCGGAACTCTGGAAACACCATATATTTT
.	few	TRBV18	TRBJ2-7	CASSPPSIGQAYEQYF	TGTGCCAGCTCACCCCCTTCGATTGGGCAGGCCTACGAGCAGTACTTC
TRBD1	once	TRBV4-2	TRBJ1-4	CASSQGWGGTGGGEKLFF	TGTGCCAGCAGCCAAGGCTGGGGGGGGACAGGGGGCGGTGAAAAACTGTTTTTT
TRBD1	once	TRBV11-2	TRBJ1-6	CASSLRGTGSSYNSPLHF	TGTGCCAGCAGCTTAAGAGGGACAGGGAGCTCCTATAATTCACCCCTCCACTTT
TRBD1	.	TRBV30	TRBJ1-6	CAWSSRDRGLRSPLHF	TGTGCCTGGAGTTCCCGGGACAGGGGGCTACGTTCACCCCTCCACTTT
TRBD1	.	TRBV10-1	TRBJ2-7	CASSEVGRGQYEQYF	TGCGCCAGCAGTGAAGTCGGCAGGGGGCAGTACGAGCAGTACTTC
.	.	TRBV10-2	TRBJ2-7	CASQTNDGYEQYF	TGCGCCAGTCAAACGAATGACGGCTACGAGCAGTACTTC
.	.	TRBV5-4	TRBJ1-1	CASSQRGPSNTEAFF	TGTGCCAGCAGCCAGAGGGGTCCTTCGAACACTGAAGCTTTCTTT
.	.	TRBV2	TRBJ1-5	CASTVRSGSNQPQHF	TGTGCCAGCACGGTTCGATCAGGGAGCAATCAGCCCCAGCATTTT
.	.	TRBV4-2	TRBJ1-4	CASSQGDSNEKLFF	TGTGCCAGCAGCCAAGGAGACAGCAATGAAAAACTGTTTTTT
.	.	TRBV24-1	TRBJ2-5	CATSDLGRTPTQETQYF	TGTGCCACCAGTGATTTGGGTAGAACCCCGACCCAAGAGACCCAGTACTTC
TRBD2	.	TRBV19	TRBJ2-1	CASSSILAGVNEQFF	TGTGCCAGTAGTTCTATCCTAGCGGGGGTCAATGAGCAGTTCTTC
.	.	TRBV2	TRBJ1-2	CASTRQNYGYTF	TGTGCCAGCACGAGGCAGAACTATGGCTACACCTTC
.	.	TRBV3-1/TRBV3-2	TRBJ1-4	CASSFQARGGEKLFF	TGTGCCAGCAGCTTCCAGGCCCGGGGGGGTGAAAAACTGTTTTTT
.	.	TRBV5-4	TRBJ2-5	CASRGERGAGETQYF	TGTGCCAGCAGGGGTGAGAGGGGTGCGGGAGAGACCCAGTACTTC
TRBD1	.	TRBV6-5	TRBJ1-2	CASSYSQGQGLYGYTF	TGTGCCAGCAGTTACTCCCAAGGACAGGGCCTCTATGGCTACACCTTC
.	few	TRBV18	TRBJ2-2	CASSPDGGNTGELFF	TGTGCCAGCTCACCTGACGGGGGGAACACCGGGGAGCTGTTTTTT
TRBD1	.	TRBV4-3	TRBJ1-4	CASSHTRDSDEKLFF	TGCGCCAGCAGCCATACACGGGACAGCGATGAAAAACTGTTTTTT
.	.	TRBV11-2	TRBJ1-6	CASSLAGATNSPLHF	TGTGCCAGCAGCTTAGCAGGGGCTACTAATTCACCCCTCCACTTT
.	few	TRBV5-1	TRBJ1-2	CASSSLPPYGYTF	TGCGCCAGCAGCTCCCTACCACCGTATGGCTACACCTTC
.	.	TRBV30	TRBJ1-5	CACQTTRRDQPQHF	TGTGCCTGTCAAACCACCCGAAGGGATCAGCCCCAGCATTTT
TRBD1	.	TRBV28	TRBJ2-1	CASHPGGGQGYNEQFF	TGTGCCAGTCATCCCGGTGGGGGACAGGGGTACAATGAGCAGTTCTTC
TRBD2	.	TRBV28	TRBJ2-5	CASSSQTSGETQYF	TGTGCCAGCAGTTCTCAGACTAGCGGGGAAACCCAGTACTTC
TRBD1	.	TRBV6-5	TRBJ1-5	CASIMTGGRNQPQHF	TGTGCCAGCATTATGACAGGGGGGCGCAATCAGCCCCAGCATTTT
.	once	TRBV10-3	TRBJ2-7	CAISEYRDYEQYF	TGTGCCATCAGTGAGTACCGGGACTACGAGCAGTACTTC
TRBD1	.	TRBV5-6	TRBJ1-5	CASSVGQGFNQPQHF	TGTGCCAGCAGTGTTGGACAGGGTTTCAATCAGCCCCAGCATTTT
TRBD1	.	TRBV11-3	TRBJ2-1	CASSLGTGASYNEQFF	TGTGCCAGCAGCTTAGGGACAGGGGCGTCCTACAATGAGCAGTTCTTC
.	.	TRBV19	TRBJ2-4	CATRTDLAKNIQYF	TGTGCCACCAGGACAGATCTAGCCAAAAACATTCAGTACTTC
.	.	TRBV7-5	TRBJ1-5	CARSADTTPQHF	TGTGCCAGAAGCGCGGATACGACGCCCCAGCATTTT
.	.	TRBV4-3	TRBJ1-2	CASSQEGANYGYTF	TGCGCCAGCAGCCAAGAGGGGGCCAACTATGGCTACACCTTC
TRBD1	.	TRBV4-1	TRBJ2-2	CASSHRAGQGVSTGELFF	TGCGCCAGCAGCCATAGGGCCGGACAGGGTGTTTCCACCGGGGAGCTGTTTTTT
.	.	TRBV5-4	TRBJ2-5	CASSFGGVKQETQYF	TGTGCCAGCAGCTTTGGCGGGGTAAAACAAGAGACCCAGTACTTC
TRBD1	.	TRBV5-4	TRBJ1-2	CASSLTGVAGYTF	TGTGCCAGCAGCTTGACAGGGGTCGCTGGCTACACCTTC
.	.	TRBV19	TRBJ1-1	CASSIRGSTEAFF	TGTGCCAGTAGTATACGAGGGTCCACTGAAGCTTTCTTT
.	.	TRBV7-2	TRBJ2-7	CASSLATGLVYEQYF	TGTGCCAGCAGCTTAGCTACGGGGCTCGTCTACGAGCAGTACTTC
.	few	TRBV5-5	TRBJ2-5	CASSLGPTYQETQYF	TGTGCCAGCAGCTTGGGACCTACCTACCAAGAGACCCAGTACTTC
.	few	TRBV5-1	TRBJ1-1	CASAWRYGGTEAFF	TGCGCCAGCGCTTGGCGATATGGAGGCACTGAAGCTTTCTTT
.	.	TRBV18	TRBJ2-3	CASSPPTGGVDTQYF	TGTGCCAGCTCACCCCCCACAGGGGGGGTAGATACGCAGTATTTT
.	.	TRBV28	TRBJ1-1	CASSSPATEAFF	TGTGCCAGCAGTTCGCCTGCCACTGAAGCTTTCTTT
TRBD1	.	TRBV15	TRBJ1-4	CATSRDPFSGQASNEKLFF	TGTGCCACCAGCAGAGACCCCTTTTCAGGACAGGCGAGTAATGAAAAACTGTTTTTT
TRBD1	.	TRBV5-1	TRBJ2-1	CASTRDRGLKEQFF	TGCGCCAGCACCCGGGACAGGGGGCTTAAGGAGCAGTTCTTC